This TCR beta chain is drawn from a study of radiation and T cells in renal cell carcinoma. Study in general: Nephrectomy followed 15 Gy stereotactic body radiation by 4 weeks.

Time point: blood 2 weeks post-SBRT. As to treatment: 15 Gy SBRT to primary tumor, nephrectomy 4 weeks later. Trimming removed 0 bases at V and 0 bases at J, with 6 bases between. The CDR3 extends over 15 amino acids. Looked up from germline, CDR1 is SGHRS and CDR2 is YFSETQ. Repertoires were generated with immunoSEQ multiplex PCR, while TCRdb's copy carries only in-frame clones and drops some. The table includes 100,000 to 150,000 clones, more than 70% detected once. The chain carries TRBV5-1 and TRBJ2-2; D gene uncertain. This sequence originates from a woman between 65 and 79 years old with renal cell carcinoma. The source was blood, collected from a patient whose treatment included radiotherapy and nephrectomy. The CDR3 DNA follows: TGCGCCAGCAGCTTGGGGAACCCGAACACCGGGGAGCTGTTTTTT. Translated: CASSLGNPNTGELFF. Drawing the rest from reference TRBV5-1 and TRBJ2-2, the complete variable domain is KAGVTQTPRYLIKTRGQQVTLSCSPISGHRSVSWYQQTPGQGLQFLFEYFSETQRNKGNFPGRFSGRQFSNSRSEMNVSTLELGDSALYLCASSLGNPNTGELFFGEGSRLTVL.